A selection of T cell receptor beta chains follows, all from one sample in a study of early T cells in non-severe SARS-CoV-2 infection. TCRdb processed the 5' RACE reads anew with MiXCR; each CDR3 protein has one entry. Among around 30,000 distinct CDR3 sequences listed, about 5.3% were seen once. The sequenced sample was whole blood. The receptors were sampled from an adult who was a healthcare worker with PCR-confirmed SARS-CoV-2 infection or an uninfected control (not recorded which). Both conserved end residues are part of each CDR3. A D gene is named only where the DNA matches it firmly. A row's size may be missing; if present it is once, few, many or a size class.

CDR3 DNA: TGTGCCACCAGCAGAGATATCGGGGGGCCAGATACGCAGTATTTT
CDR3 protein: CATSRDIGGPDTQYF
D gene: NA
V gene: TRBV15
J gene: TRBJ2-3
clone size: few

CDR3 DNA: TGTGCCAGCAGCCCCCGGGACACCACAGATACGCAGTATTTT
CDR3 protein: CASSPRDTTDTQYF
D gene: NA
V gene: TRBV12-3/TRBV12-4
J gene: TRBJ2-3
clone size: many

CDR3 DNA: TGTGCCAGTAGCCCGACAGGGGCCAACGTCCTGACTTTC
CDR3 protein: CASSPTGANVLTF
D gene: NA
V gene: TRBV19
J gene: TRBJ2-6
clone size: many

CDR3 DNA: TGTGCCAGCAGAGCAGGGGGAGGCGAGCAGTACTTC
CDR3 protein: CASRAGGGEQYF
D gene: NA
V gene: TRBV7-9
J gene: TRBJ2-7
clone size: NA

CDR3 DNA: TGTGCCAGCAGCTTAGCGCTGGGGCAGCCACGGTACTATGGCTACACCTTC
CDR3 protein: CASSLALGQPRYYGYTF
D gene: NA
V gene: TRBV7-9
J gene: TRBJ1-2
clone size: NA

CDR3 DNA: TGTGCCAGCAGTCCCCCGCTAGCGGGAGCTAAAAGCTCCTACAATGAGCAGTTCTTC
CDR3 protein: CASSPPLAGAKSSYNEQFF
D gene: TRBD2
V gene: TRBV6-6
J gene: TRBJ2-1
clone size: many

CDR3 DNA: TGTGCCAGCAGCTTGGGTGGACTTCGCACAGATACGCAGTATTTT
CDR3 protein: CASSLGGLRTDTQYF
D gene: NA
V gene: TRBV5-4
J gene: TRBJ2-3
clone size: many

CDR3 DNA: TGCAGTGCTAGAGAAATACCCGGGGAGCTGTTTTTT
CDR3 protein: CSAREIPGELFF
D gene: NA
V gene: TRBV20-1
J gene: TRBJ2-2
clone size: many

CDR3 DNA: TGTGCCAGCAGCCCAAGACGGAGCTCCTACGAGCAGTACTTC
CDR3 protein: CASSPRRSSYEQYF
D gene: NA
V gene: TRBV7-9
J gene: TRBJ2-7
clone size: many

CDR3 DNA: TGTGCCAGCAGTACTCGGACGGAGAAGGGTAATGAAAAACTGTTTTTT
CDR3 protein: CASSTRTEKGNEKLFF
D gene: NA
V gene: TRBV25-1
J gene: TRBJ1-4
clone size: many

CDR3 DNA: TGTGCCAGCAGCCGTAAGGGGGGACAGGGAACTGATTCACCCCTCCACTTT
CDR3 protein: CASSRKGGQGTDSPLHF
D gene: TRBD1
V gene: TRBV7-2
J gene: TRBJ1-6
clone size: many

CDR3 DNA: TGTGCCAGCATTATTAAGCCGGGGAGCACAGATACGCAGTATTTT
CDR3 protein: CASIIKPGSTDTQYF
D gene: NA
V gene: TRBV7-8
J gene: TRBJ2-3
clone size: few

CDR3 DNA: TGTGCCTGGACCTACCCAGGGGGGGCCTACGAGCAGTACTTC
CDR3 protein: CAWTYPGGAYEQYF
D gene: NA
V gene: TRBV30
J gene: TRBJ2-7
clone size: medium-sized

CDR3 DNA: TGTGCCAGCAGCTTCCGGGGGGGCCCGGAACGAGAGACCCAGTACTTC
CDR3 protein: CASSFRGGPERETQYF
D gene: TRBD2
V gene: TRBV7-2
J gene: TRBJ2-5
clone size: NA

CDR3 DNA: TGTGCCAGCTCACGCGAGGGATTCACCAATCAGCCCCAGCATTTT
CDR3 protein: CASSREGFTNQPQHF
D gene: NA
V gene: TRBV18
J gene: TRBJ1-5
clone size: many

CDR3 DNA: TGTGCCAGCAGAACAGAGGGGGCCTTC
CDR3 protein: CASRTEGAF
D gene: TRBD1
V gene: TRBV11-3
J gene: TRBJ2-7
clone size: NA

CDR3 DNA: TGTGCCAGCAGCCCCCGGGCCGATACGCAGTATTTT
CDR3 protein: CASSPRADTQYF
D gene: NA
V gene: TRBV4-2
J gene: TRBJ2-3
clone size: few

CDR3 DNA: TGCGCCAGCAGCTTAGGGACAGGGGGCGCGAGGGAGCAGTACTTC
CDR3 protein: CASSLGTGGAREQYF
D gene: TRBD1
V gene: TRBV5-1
J gene: TRBJ2-7
clone size: many

CDR3 DNA: TGTGCCAGCAGTGGACAGCCTATGAACACTGAAGCTTTCTTT
CDR3 protein: CASSGQPMNTEAFF
D gene: NA
V gene: TRBV6-1
J gene: TRBJ1-1
clone size: few

CDR3 DNA: TGCGCCAGCAGCTTGCTAGCCCTCTCCCTGGGAGATACGCAGTATTTT
CDR3 protein: CASSLLALSLGDTQYF
D gene: NA
V gene: TRBV5-1
J gene: TRBJ2-3
clone size: many

CDR3 DNA: TGTGCCAGCAGCAAACAGAACACTGAAGCTTTCTTT
CDR3 protein: CASSKQNTEAFF
D gene: NA
V gene: TRBV7-8
J gene: TRBJ1-1
clone size: few

CDR3 DNA: TGCGCCAGCAGCTTGGCTCAGGGGATCTATGGCTACACCTTC
CDR3 protein: CASSLAQGIYGYTF
D gene: NA
V gene: TRBV5-1
J gene: TRBJ1-2
clone size: many

CDR3 DNA: TGCGCCAGCAGCAACGGACAGGGCGGCAATGAGCAGTTCTTC
CDR3 protein: CASSNGQGGNEQFF
D gene: TRBD1
V gene: TRBV5-1
J gene: TRBJ2-1
clone size: many

CDR3 DNA: TGTGCCAGCAGCACTTTACCCAGAGGCAATGAGCAGTTCTTC
CDR3 protein: CASSTLPRGNEQFF
D gene: NA
V gene: TRBV9
J gene: TRBJ2-1
clone size: many

CDR3 DNA: TGTGCCAGCAGTTTCGGAAGATACAATGAGCAGTTCTTC
CDR3 protein: CASSFGRYNEQFF
D gene: NA
V gene: TRBV12-3/TRBV12-4
J gene: TRBJ2-1
clone size: medium-sized

CDR3 DNA: TGCAGCGTTCGAACGACTAGCGGGGCAACCTACGAGCAGTACTTC
CDR3 protein: CSVRTTSGATYEQYF
D gene: TRBD2
V gene: TRBV29-1
J gene: TRBJ2-7
clone size: many

CDR3 DNA: TGTGCCAGCAGCCAAGAAAATTTACAGGGGACCCGCTCCTACGAGCAGTACTTC
CDR3 protein: CASSQENLQGTRSYEQYF
D gene: TRBD1
V gene: TRBV4-2
J gene: TRBJ2-7
clone size: many

CDR3 DNA: TGTGCCAGCAGTTTTTTGGGACAGAATCAGCCCCAGCATTTT
CDR3 protein: CASSFLGQNQPQHF
D gene: TRBD1
V gene: TRBV12-3/TRBV12-4
J gene: TRBJ1-5
clone size: many

CDR3 DNA: TGTGCCAGCAGCTCGGACAGACATGAGCAGTTCTTC
CDR3 protein: CASSSDRHEQFF
D gene: NA
V gene: TRBV11-3
J gene: TRBJ2-1
clone size: NA

CDR3 DNA: TGCGCCAGCAGCTTCCTTGCGGGGGAGTTTAACTATGGCTACACCTTC
CDR3 protein: CASSFLAGEFNYGYTF
D gene: NA
V gene: TRBV5-1
J gene: TRBJ1-2
clone size: many

CDR3 DNA: TGTGCCAGCAGCCAACAGGGCTTGAACACTGAAGCTTTCTTT
CDR3 protein: CASSQQGLNTEAFF
D gene: NA
V gene: TRBV7-2
J gene: TRBJ1-1
clone size: many

CDR3 DNA: TGTGCCAGCAGTTTACCTAACCCAGGCTACAATGAGCAGTTCTTC
CDR3 protein: CASSLPNPGYNEQFF
D gene: NA
V gene: TRBV12-3/TRBV12-4
J gene: TRBJ2-1
clone size: many

CDR3 DNA: TGTGCCAGCAGCCTTCAGGGGGCCACGTCCTACGAGCAGTACTTC
CDR3 protein: CASSLQGATSYEQYF
D gene: TRBD1
V gene: TRBV3-1
J gene: TRBJ2-7
clone size: many

CDR3 DNA: TGTGCCACCCATAGCGGGGGGGCGTGGGATACGCAGTATTTT
CDR3 protein: CATHSGGAWDTQYF
D gene: TRBD2
V gene: TRBV24-1
J gene: TRBJ2-3
clone size: few

CDR3 DNA: TGTGCCAGCAGTTACCCCGGGACAGGGGTTCGCGAGCAGTACTTC
CDR3 protein: CASSYPGTGVREQYF
D gene: TRBD1
V gene: TRBV6-6
J gene: TRBJ2-7
clone size: few

CDR3 DNA: TGCGCCAGCAGCCAAGAGAGGGCAGCGTACAATGAGCAGTTCTTC
CDR3 protein: CASSQERAAYNEQFF
D gene: NA
V gene: TRBV4-1
J gene: TRBJ2-1
clone size: many

CDR3 DNA: TGTGCCAGCAGCTTACAGGGACGGAGCAATCAGCCCCAGCATTTT
CDR3 protein: CASSLQGRSNQPQHF
D gene: NA
V gene: TRBV7-2
J gene: TRBJ1-5
clone size: many

CDR3 DNA: TGTGCCAGCAGTGGGGGATTCTACGAGCAGTACTTC
CDR3 protein: CASSGGFYEQYF
D gene: NA
V gene: TRBV3-1
J gene: TRBJ2-7
clone size: few

CDR3 DNA: TGTGCCAGCAGTCCCATAGCGGGGTCTCCTGAGACCCAGTACTTC
CDR3 protein: CASSPIAGSPETQYF
D gene: TRBD2
V gene: TRBV28
J gene: TRBJ2-5
clone size: many

CDR3 DNA: TGCAGTGCTAGTTCTAGCGGAATTGGTACAGATACGCAGTATTTT
CDR3 protein: CSASSSGIGTDTQYF
D gene: TRBD2
V gene: TRBV20-1
J gene: TRBJ2-3
clone size: many

CDR3 DNA: TGTGCCATCAAAGGGGGGGACACTGAAGCTTTCTTT
CDR3 protein: CAIKGGDTEAFF
D gene: NA
V gene: TRBV10-3
J gene: TRBJ1-1
clone size: many

CDR3 DNA: TGTGCCAGCTCACCAGAACGGAACTATGGCTACACCTTC
CDR3 protein: CASSPERNYGYTF
D gene: NA
V gene: TRBV18
J gene: TRBJ1-2
clone size: many

CDR3 DNA: TGTGCCAGCTCCCGAATGAACACTGAAGCTTTCTTT
CDR3 protein: CASSRMNTEAFF
D gene: NA
V gene: TRBV18
J gene: TRBJ1-1
clone size: medium-sized

CDR3 DNA: TGTGCCAGCAGGTTGGCCGGGGGTAGCGGGGTATACGAGCAGTACTTC
CDR3 protein: CASRLAGGSGVYEQYF
D gene: TRBD2
V gene: TRBV12-3/TRBV12-4
J gene: TRBJ2-7
clone size: many

CDR3 DNA: TGCAGTGCTAGTGAGGCGGGAGGGCCGGGCTACAATGAGCAGTTCTTC
CDR3 protein: CSASEAGGPGYNEQFF
D gene: TRBD2
V gene: TRBV20-1
J gene: TRBJ2-1
clone size: many